Here is one T cell receptor beta chain with its context. Its target is not known. Researchers ran the PCR with 60 Vbeta and 13 Jbeta primers. Data came from immunoSEQ multiplex PCR; TCRdb stores just in-frame clones and leaves some out. This sample yields around 88,000 clones, of which under 85% are seen a single time; under 7.5% belongs to the top ten. CDR1 and CDR2 (germline): SGHNT, YYREEE (reference sequence). Trimming removed 4 bases from V and 7 bases from J; junction bases left unmatched: 12. The CDR3 spans 16 residues. This record comes from a study of cytomegalovirus exposure and HLA in healthy donors. Study-wide results and limits: Most of the CMV-associated TCR beta chains (in a later analysis) appeared to be HLA-restricted.

This TCR was recovered from a man aged 50-59 years in good health and CMV-seropositive. The chain employs TRBV5-4 and TRBJ1-2; 11 bases align to TRBD1. The sample taken for sequencing was PBMCs. The CDR3 loop reads CASSTASDRGRGGYTF. CDR3 in DNA: TGTGCCAGCAGCACGGCCTCGGACAGGGGGCGAGGTGGCTACACCTTC.